A selection of T cell receptor beta chains follows, all from one sample in a study of shared clonotypes between healthy human individuals. Measured with immunoSEQ multiplex PCR; TCRdb has only the in-frame clones, and not every one. The data show about 2.2 million clones, 93% seen once. The sequenced sample was naive CD8+ T cells from PBMCs. All receptors derive from a man aged 18 to 29 in good health. Some clones in this sample may be carry-over from other donors' samples. The CDR3 runs from the conserved cysteine through the conserved F or W. Fields, in order: J gene, clone size, V gene, D gene, CDR3 DNA, CDR3 protein. D genes are given only for firm matches. Expanded clones are given a class, and other clones once, few, many or no size at all.

j_gene: TRBJ1-2; abundance: NA; v_gene: TRBV28; d_gene: TRBD1; CDR3nt: TGTGCCAGCAGCCCTGACAGGGCCTATGGCTACACCTTC; CDR3aa: CASSPDRAYGYTF
j_gene: TRBJ2-3; abundance: NA; v_gene: TRBV5-4; d_gene: NA; CDR3nt: TGTGCCAGCAGCTTGTGGGGGGGCGGCGCAGATACGCAGTATTTT; CDR3aa: CASSLWGGGADTQYF
j_gene: TRBJ1-1; abundance: few; v_gene: TRBV27; d_gene: NA; CDR3nt: TGTGCCAGCAGTCTGGACGGAAACACTGAAGCTTTCTTT; CDR3aa: CASSLDGNTEAFF
j_gene: TRBJ1-2; abundance: NA; v_gene: TRBV5-5; d_gene: NA; CDR3nt: TGTGCCAGCAGCTCCTTTGGACGGTTAGGCTATGGCTACACCTTC; CDR3aa: CASSSFGRLGYGYTF
j_gene: TRBJ2-1; abundance: NA; v_gene: TRBV29-1; d_gene: NA; CDR3nt: TGCAGCGTACCCATGGGTCCAGGTCACTCCTACAATGAGCAGTTCTTC; CDR3aa: CSVPMGPGHSYNEQFF
j_gene: TRBJ2-7; abundance: many; v_gene: TRBV27; d_gene: TRBD2; CDR3nt: TGTGCCAGCAGGGCAGCGGGAGACCTCATATTTTGGCAGTACTTC; CDR3aa: CASRAAGDLIFWQYF
j_gene: TRBJ2-7; abundance: once; v_gene: TRBV7-9; d_gene: NA; CDR3nt: TGTGCCAGCAGCAAGCAGGGTACCGCCTACGAGCAGTACTTC; CDR3aa: CASSKQGTAYEQYF
j_gene: TRBJ1-2; abundance: NA; v_gene: TRBV28; d_gene: TRBD1; CDR3nt: TGTGCCAGCAGTTTACTTACAGGGGGCTTGAACTATGGCTACACCTTC; CDR3aa: CASSLLTGGLNYGYTF
j_gene: TRBJ2-7; abundance: NA; v_gene: TRBV27; d_gene: TRBD1; CDR3nt: TGTGCCAGCAGTTTATCAGGGACAGGGATCGACGAGCAGTACTTC; CDR3aa: CASSLSGTGIDEQYF
j_gene: TRBJ2-5; abundance: NA; v_gene: TRBV28; d_gene: TRBD2; CDR3nt: TGTGCCAGCAGTTCCCCCCGCACTAGCGGGAGTGAGACCCAGTACTTC; CDR3aa: CASSSPRTSGSETQYF
j_gene: TRBJ2-1; abundance: NA; v_gene: TRBV4-3; d_gene: NA; CDR3nt: TGCGCCAGCAGCCAATCCCAGCGAGGCAATGAGCAGTTCTTC; CDR3aa: CASSQSQRGNEQFF
j_gene: TRBJ1-1; abundance: NA; v_gene: TRBV14; d_gene: TRBD1; CDR3nt: TGTGCCAGCAGCCAAGATTATTGGCAGGGGGCGACTGAAGCTTTCTTT; CDR3aa: CASSQDYWQGATEAFF
j_gene: TRBJ2-7; abundance: NA; v_gene: TRBV2; d_gene: NA; CDR3nt: TGTGCCAGCAGTGGGACAGCGATCGGTTACGAGCAGTACTTC; CDR3aa: CASSGTAIGYEQYF
j_gene: TRBJ2-2; abundance: NA; v_gene: TRBV25-1; d_gene: TRBD1; CDR3nt: TGTGCCAGCAGTGAAGACAGGGACACCGGGGAGCTGTTTTTT; CDR3aa: CASSEDRDTGELFF
j_gene: TRBJ2-7; abundance: NA; v_gene: TRBV19; d_gene: NA; CDR3nt: TGTGCCAGTAGTATAGGGGGCTACGAGCAGTACTTC; CDR3aa: CASSIGGYEQYF
j_gene: TRBJ2-3; abundance: NA; v_gene: TRBV30; d_gene: NA; CDR3nt: TGTGCCTGGAGCGCTATGGGAGATACGCAGTATTTT; CDR3aa: CAWSAMGDTQYF
j_gene: TRBJ2-2; abundance: NA; v_gene: TRBV5-1; d_gene: NA; CDR3nt: TGCGCCAGCAGCTTGTTGTGGCCCCCGGGGACCGGGGAGCTGTTTTTT; CDR3aa: CASSLLWPPGTGELFF
j_gene: TRBJ2-7; abundance: NA; v_gene: TRBV11-1; d_gene: TRBD1; CDR3nt: TGTGCCAGCAGCCAGGGACAGCCATACGAGCAGTACTTC; CDR3aa: CASSQGQPYEQYF
j_gene: TRBJ2-2; abundance: NA; v_gene: TRBV13; d_gene: NA; CDR3nt: TGTGCCAGCAGCTTAGGCCCCACCGGGGAGCTGTTTTTT; CDR3aa: CASSLGPTGELFF
j_gene: TRBJ2-7; abundance: NA; v_gene: TRBV7-2; d_gene: NA; CDR3nt: TGTGCCAGCAGCTTCTTTCTCTCTCCTGGGATGACCGAGCAGTACTTC; CDR3aa: CASSFFLSPGMTEQYF
j_gene: TRBJ2-7; abundance: NA; v_gene: TRBV6-5; d_gene: TRBD2; CDR3nt: TGTGCCAGCAGTTTACTAGCGGGGGTCTCCTACGAGCAGTACTTC; CDR3aa: CASSLLAGVSYEQYF
j_gene: TRBJ2-7; abundance: NA; v_gene: TRBV9; d_gene: TRBD2; CDR3nt: TGTGCCAGCAGCGTTGCCGGGACTAGCGCCTACGAGCAGTACTTC; CDR3aa: CASSVAGTSAYEQYF
j_gene: TRBJ2-7; abundance: NA; v_gene: TRBV10-3; d_gene: NA; CDR3nt: TGTGCCATCAGTGAGAGAGGGTACGAGCAGTACTTC; CDR3aa: CAISERGYEQYF
j_gene: TRBJ1-5; abundance: NA; v_gene: TRBV6-5; d_gene: NA; CDR3nt: TGTGCCAGCAGTTACGGCGGGGGCCAGCCCCAGCATTTT; CDR3aa: CASSYGGGQPQHF
j_gene: TRBJ1-5; abundance: NA; v_gene: TRBV5-6; d_gene: NA; CDR3nt: TGTGCCAGCAGCGGACCGGGGCCGTGGGGCAATCAGCCCCAGCATTTT; CDR3aa: CASSGPGPWGNQPQHF
j_gene: TRBJ2-7; abundance: NA; v_gene: TRBV19; d_gene: NA; CDR3nt: TGTGCCAGTAGTGTACGGATTGGGGGGTACGAGCAGTACTTC; CDR3aa: CASSVRIGGYEQYF